A single sample is the source of the 14 T cell receptor beta chains below, sequenced in a study of cytomegalovirus exposure and HLA in healthy donors. The PCR made use of 60 Vbeta and 13 Jbeta primers. Assay used: immunoSEQ multiplex PCR; TCRdb lists only in-frame clones, some missing. Of about 160,000 clones detected, more than 65% appear once; the ten largest clones hold 1.3%. Sequenced material: PBMCs. The receptors stem from a man in his thirties or forties in good health and CMV-seronegative.

This chain joins TRBV7-6 and TRBJ1-3; D unresolved. Trimming removed 5 bases at V and 4 bases at J, with 12 bases between. The germline CDR1 and CDR2 sequences are SGHVS and FNYEAQ. This CDR3 is 14 amino acids long. The CDR3 DNA sequence: TGTGCCAGCAGCACCACTAATGCCGGAAACACCATATATTTT. Its protein is CASSTTNAGNTIYF.

The V and J genes are TRBV30 and TRBJ2-6; 8 nucleotides agree with TRBD2. Trimming cost V 3 bases and J 0 bases; bases outside gene matches: 7. Germline CDR1 reads GTSNPN; CDR2 reads SVGIG (reference sequence). CDR3 size: 17 residues. The CDR3 DNA reads as TGTGCCTGGAGACCGGGACTAGGTTCCTCTGGGGCCAACGTCCTGACTTTC. Its protein product is CAWRPGLGSSGANVLTF.

The rearrangement uses TRBV5-4 and TRBJ2-3; unclear D gene. V lost 4 bases, J lost 3 bases, and 6 bases lay in between. The CDR3 runs to 12 residues. Germline CDR1 SGHNT, CDR2 YYREEE (reference sequence). The chain's CDR3 is CASSTQTDTQYF. For the CDR3, the DNA is TGTGCCAGCAGCACCCAGACAGATACGCAGTATTTT. Complete variable domain (other parts from reference TRBV5-4 and TRBJ2-3): ETGVTQSPTHLIKTRGQQVTLRCSSQSGHNTVSWYQQALGQGPQFIFQYYREEENGRGNFPPRFSGLQFPNYSSELNVNALELDDSALYLCASSTQTDTQYFGPGTRLTVL.

The J gene is TRBJ1-2, the V gene TRBV15; 7 bases map to TRBD1. The CDR3 extends over 16 amino acids. Germline loops: CDR1 LNHNV, CDR2 YYDKDF (reference sequence). V lost 2 bases to trimming and J lost 2 bases; unmatched junction nucleotides: 8. CDR3 loop: CATSRRDRGANYGYTF. The CDR3 region has the DNA TGTGCCACCAGCAGAAGGGACAGAGGGGCCAACTATGGCTACACCTTC.

This chain uses TRBV28 with TRBJ2-1; 10 positions match TRBD2. The germline V gene has CDR1 MDHEN and CDR2 SYDVKM. The trim removed 6 bases at V and 4 bases at J, leaving 12 bases unmatched. This CDR3 is 17 amino acids long. The CDR3 protein is CASSLPILAGQYNEQFF. In nucleotides, the CDR3 is TGTGCCAGCAGCTTACCCATACTAGCGGGGCAGTACAATGAGCAGTTCTTC. The whole variable domain, filled in from reference TRBV28 and TRBJ2-1, reads DVKVTQSSRYLVKRTGEKVFLECVQDMDHENMFWYRQDPGLGLRLIYFSYDVKMKEKGDIPEGYSVSREKKERFSLILESASTNQTSMYLCASSLPILAGQYNEQFFGPGTRLTVL.

The chain joins TRBV18 to TRBJ2-7, with TRBD1 matching 10 bases. The V and J ends lost 4 bases and 5 bases, in that order; junction bases with no gene match: 8. The germline gives CDR1 KGHSH, CDR2 LQKENI. This CDR3 has 15 amino acids. CDR3 in DNA: TGTGCCAGCTCACACCGGGACAGGGGCTGGAACGAGCAGTACTTC. Encoded protein: CASSHRDRGWNEQYF.

This clone was recorded only once. This chain joins TRBV30 and TRBJ2-5, with D maybe TRBD1 (5 bases). Germline CDR1 and CDR2: GTSNPN and SVGIG (reference sequence). With 1 base removed from V and 8 bases from J, the gap between germline ends came to 8 bases. This CDR3 is built from 11 residues. CDR3 in DNA: TGTGCCTGGAGTGCAGGGAACACCCAGTACTTC. This sequence encodes CAWSAGNTQYF. Filled out from reference TRBV30 and TRBJ2-5, the complete variable domain reads SQTIHQWPATLVQPVGSPLSLECTVEGTSNPNLYWYRQAAGRGLQLLFYSVGIGQISSEVPQNLSASRPQDRQFILSSKKLLLSDSGFYLCAWSAGNTQYFGPGTRLLVL.

This chain links TRBV5-1 with TRBJ2-2; weak D call: TRBD1 (5 bases). The germline gives CDR1 SGHRS, CDR2 YFSETQ. This CDR3 region has 16 residues. V was cut by 1 base and J by 4 bases, with 14 bases left in between. CDR3: CASSLFYRTRTGELFF. CDR3 coding DNA: TGCGCCAGCAGCTTGTTCTACAGGACACGCACCGGGGAGCTGTTTTTT.

The chain links TRBV30 to TRBJ2-7, with a possible D match to TRBD2 (5 bases). Germline V gene lookup returns CDR1 GTSNPN and CDR2 SVGIG (reference sequence). The CDR3 runs to 16 residues. Trimming shortened V by 4 bases and J by 0 bases, and 19 bases separated the two germline ends. Written as DNA, the CDR3 is TGTGCCTGGAAGGGCCACGGGGAAGACCGCTCCTACGAGCAGTACTTC. The encoded protein is CAWKGHGEDRSYEQYF.

This clone came up once. The V gene is TRBV7-3, the J gene TRBJ2-2; 7 bases agree with TRBD1. The CDR3 is 16 residues long. Losses at the gene ends were 6 bases for V and 2 bases for J; bases not matched to a gene: 9. Germline V gene sequence: CDR1 SGHTA, CDR2 FQGTGA. The chain's CDR3 is CASSTIGTANTGELFF. CDR3 in DNA: TGTGCCAGCAGTACAATAGGGACAGCAAACACCGGGGAGCTGTTTTTT.

The CDR3 coding sequence is TGTGCCAGCAGCTACGGGACAGGGGCTACTTACGAGCAGTACTTC. It encodes CASSYGTGATYEQYF. The gene calls are TRBV7-2 and TRBJ2-7, with 10 bases identical to TRBD1. From germline, CDR1 is SGHTA and CDR2 FQGNSA. The ends lost 4 bases at V and 4 bases at J; junction bases unmatched: 7. The CDR3 is made up of 15 amino acids.

This clone was counted a few times. The chain combines TRBV7-2 with TRBJ1-4; D remains ambiguous. V lost 0 bases and J lost 8, with 10 bases in between. Germline loops: CDR1 SGHTA, CDR2 FQGNSA. CDR3 length: 14 amino acids. CDR3 DNA sequence: TGTGCCAGCAGCTTAGCAGGAGGGTTGGAAAAACTGTTTTTT. Amino acid sequence: CASSLAGGLEKLFF.

The gene calls are TRBV11-3 and TRBJ2-1, with 9 nucleotides matching TRBD1. This CDR3 spans 14 amino acids. Germline V gene sequence: CDR1 SGHNT, CDR2 YENEEA. The V gene end was trimmed by 4 bases and the J gene end by 6 bases; junction bases not matched to a gene: 4. This CDR3 is CASSYGQGINEQFF. The CDR3 DNA is TGTGCCAGCAGCTACGGACAGGGGATCAATGAGCAGTTCTTC.

This chain connects TRBV5-5 to TRBJ1-5; TRBD1 matches at 7 bases. V was pared by 5 bases and J by 6 bases, with 14 bases of the junction left unmatched. CDR1 and CDR2 (germline): SGHKS, YYEKEE (reference sequence). The CDR3 contains 16 residues. In DNA, the CDR3 is TGTGCCAGCAGTAGGGACAGCCCCACAATCGGTCAGCCCCAGCATTTT. Encoded protein: CASSRDSPTIGQPQHF. Looking up the rest from reference TRBV5-5 and TRBJ1-5 gives the full variable domain: DAGVTQSPTHLIKTRGQQVTLRCSPISGHKSVSWYQQVLGQGPQFIFQYYEKEERGRGNFPDRFSARQFPNYSSELNVNALLLGDSALYLCASSRDSPTIGQPQHFGDGTRLSIL.